The next 20 T cell receptor beta chains were all read from a single sample in a study of blood T cell repertoires in COVID-19. Some clones are missing from TCRdb's copy, which holds only in-frame ones; the method was immunoSEQ multiplex PCR. The table has around 60,000 clones, around 87% seen once. Material for sequencing was peripheral blood. These TCRs come from a human donor in a cohort sampled during active COVID-19.

The chain uses TRBV7-9 and TRBJ2-3; D not resolved. V dropped 5 bases and J dropped 5 bases, with 8 bases sitting between them. The CDR3 loop spans 12 amino acids. Germline assignment: CDR1 SEHNR and CDR2 FQNEAQ (reference sequence). The CDR3 protein is CASSPAVDTQYF. The CDR3 nucleotides are TGTGCCAGCAGCCCCGCGGTAGATACGCAGTATTTT. The full variable domain, in which reference TRBV7-9 and TRBJ2-3 provide the parts outside the CDR3, is DTGVSQNPRHKITKRGQNVTFRCDPISEHNRLYWYRQTLGQGPEFLTYFQNEAQLEKSRLLSDRFSAERPKGSFSTLEIQRTEQGDSAMYLCASSPAVDTQYFGPGTRLTVL.

The CDR3 protein is CASSLESGTTSYNEQFF. CDR3 nucleotides: TGCGCCAGCAGCTTGGAATCCGGGACAACCTCCTACAATGAGCAGTTCTTC. V gene TRBV5-1 combines with J gene TRBJ2-1; perhaps TRBD1 as D (6 bases). V was shortened by 0 bases and J by 0 bases, with 13 bases between the two germline ends. The CDR3 runs 17 residues. Germline V lookup: CDR1 SGHRS, CDR2 YFSETQ.

V and J are TRBV5-1 and TRBJ2-3; TRBD2 is a possible D gene (6 bases). Germline CDR1 reads SGHRS; CDR2 reads YFSETQ. The CDR3 has 15 amino acids. The V and J ends lost 5 bases and 2 bases respectively, with 15 bases between them. The CDR3 nucleotides are TGCGCCAGCAGGTCCTGGGACTCCTTCACAGATACGCAGTATTTT. It is translated as CASRSWDSFTDTQYF.

The chain recombines TRBV6-5 with TRBJ1-2, with unresolved D. The germline V and J ends were trimmed by 6 bases and 2 bases, with 4 bases remaining between them. This CDR3 has 11 amino acids. Germline lookup yields CDR1 MNHEY and CDR2 SVGAGI. This CDR3 is CASRTNYGYTF. The CDR3 nucleotides are TGTGCCAGCAGGACAAACTATGGCTACACCTTC.

CDR3 nucleotide sequence: TGTGCCAGCAGCAAGAGGATCTACACCGGGGAGCTGTTTTTT. It encodes CASSKRIYTGELFF. The chain uses TRBV21-1 and TRBJ2-2; the table's D gene call, TRBD2, was not cross checked with the DNA. TRBV21-1 is termed a pseudogene. The CDR3 covers 14 residues.

This chain uses TRBV4-2 with TRBJ2-3, with a possible D match to TRBD1 (7 bases). V lost 0 bases and J 4 bases, leaving 17 bases between the germline ends. Germline CDR1 and CDR2: LGHNA and YNFKEQ. CDR3 length: 17 amino acids. The CDR3 sequence is CASSQDMMQGGSDTQYF. The CDR3 DNA follows: TGTGCCAGCAGCCAAGATATGATGCAGGGGGGCTCAGATACGCAGTATTTT.

This clone was detected only a few times. This chain joins TRBV7-9 and TRBJ2-1, with 9 bases identical to TRBD2. Germline lookup yields CDR1 SEHNR and CDR2 FQNEAQ (reference sequence). There are 17 residues in the CDR3. Trimming at V came to 0 bases and at J to 4 bases, leaving 7 bases not matched to a gene. CDR3 protein: CASSLARASGMYNEQFF. The CDR3 region has the DNA TGTGCCAGCAGCTTAGCACGGGCTAGCGGGATGTACAATGAGCAGTTCTTC.

The V and J genes are TRBV28 and TRBJ1-1; D may be TRBD1 (5 bases). Germline V gives CDR1 MDHEN, CDR2 SYDVKM. Trimming took 3 bases from V and 8 from J, leaving 10 bases between them. There are 12 residues in the CDR3. The CDR3 sequence: CASSLVRGEAFF. In nucleotides, the CDR3 is TGTGCCAGCAGTTTGGTCCGGGGGGAAGCTTTCTTT. Drawing the rest from reference TRBV28 and TRBJ1-1, the complete variable domain is DVKVTQSSRYLVKRTGEKVFLECVQDMDHENMFWYRQDPGLGLRLIYFSYDVKMKEKGDIPEGYSVSREKKERFSLILESASTNQTSMYLCASSLVRGEAFFGQGTRLTVV.

The chain employs TRBV11-2 and TRBJ1-3, with D unresolved. V shed 0 bases and J shed 0 bases, with 6 bases lying between them. Germline lookup yields CDR1 SGHAT and CDR2 FQNNGV. The CDR3 is 15 residues long. The CDR3 DNA reads as TGTGCCAGCAGCTTAGACCCCAGCTCTGGAAACACCATATATTTT. This sequence encodes CASSLDPSSGNTIYF.

This sequence joins TRBV27 and TRBJ2-7; D possibly corresponds to TRBD1 (5 bases). Germline assignment: CDR1 MNHEY and CDR2 SMNVEV (reference sequence). Trimming removed 6 bases at V and 2 bases at J, with 11 bases between. This CDR3 region has 13 residues. DNA for the CDR3: TGTGCCAGCAGGCTGACAGAAGCCTACGAGCAGTACTTC. This encodes CASRLTEAYEQYF.

The gene calls are TRBV9 and TRBJ2-1; 8 bases align to TRBD2. The CDR3 is 15 residues long. The V and J ends lost 4 bases and 9 bases, in that order; junction bases with no gene match: 12. Germline CDR1 is SGDLS and CDR2 is YYNGEE. CDR3: CASSPTTKREREQFF. The CDR3, as DNA: TGTGCCAGCAGCCCAACGACAAAGCGGGAGCGTGAGCAGTTCTTC.

CDR3 region: CASRSLALQFF. CDR3 DNA sequence: TGTGCCAGTAGATCACTAGCCCTACAGTTCTTC. The chain is built from TRBV19 and TRBJ2-1, with a tentative D call TRBD2 (6 bases). Per germline, CDR1 LNHDA and CDR2 SQIVND (reference sequence). V was trimmed by 6 bases and J by 13 bases, leaving 13 bases between them. This CDR3 comprises 11 residues. Together with reference TRBV19 and TRBJ2-1, the CDR3 gives the full variable domain: DGGITQSPKYLFRKEGQNVTLSCEQNLNHDAMYWYRQDPGQGLRLIYYSQIVNDFQKGDIAEGYSVSREKKESFPLTVTSAQKNPTAFYLCASRSLALQFFGPGTRLTVL.

This clone appeared once. The rearrangement joins TRBV6-2 or TRBV6-3 to TRBJ2-1; 11 nucleotides align to TRBD1. From germline, CDR1 is MNHEY and CDR2 SVGEGT. V dropped 4 bases and J dropped 4; count of bases not matched to a gene: 3. This CDR3 has 15 amino acids. CDR3: CASSWTGGVYNEQFF. CDR3 nucleotide sequence: TGTGCCAGCAGTTGGACAGGGGGCGTGTACAATGAGCAGTTCTTC.

The chain has TRBV19 and TRBJ1-4, with 8 bases that match TRBD1. The CDR3 covers 13 residues. V lost 10 bases and J lost 3; bases outside the gene matches: 4. Germline CDR1 reads LNHDA; CDR2 reads SQIVND (reference sequence). CDR3: CATRQGPNEKLFF. The CDR3 bases are TGTGCCACCAGACAGGGGCCTAATGAAAAACTGTTTTTT.

This clone was detected once. The chain couples TRBV28 to TRBJ1-1, with no clear D. CDR1 MDHEN and CDR2 SYDVKM come from the germline V gene. This CDR3 has 15 amino acids. With 2 bases removed from V and 0 bases from J, the gap between germline ends came to 10 bases. The CDR3: CASSLGPGMNTEAFF. As DNA, the CDR3 is TGTGCCAGCAGTTTAGGCCCGGGAATGAACACTGAAGCTTTCTTT. The whole variable domain, filled in from reference TRBV28 and TRBJ1-1, reads DVKVTQSSRYLVKRTGEKVFLECVQDMDHENMFWYRQDPGLGLRLIYFSYDVKMKEKGDIPEGYSVSREKKERFSLILESASTNQTSMYLCASSLGPGMNTEAFFGQGTRLTVV.

V and J are TRBV5-1 and TRBJ2-4; weak D call: TRBD1 (5 bases). V lost 0 bases and J lost 3, with 13 bases in between. This CDR3 has 16 amino acids. Germline CDR1 SGHRS, CDR2 YFSETQ. For the CDR3, the DNA is TGCGCCAGCAGCTTGGGGGGCCTACCAGACAAAAACATTCAGTACTTC. The encoded protein is CASSLGGLPDKNIQYF.

This chain links TRBV10-3 with TRBJ2-5; 9 nucleotides match TRBD2. The junction had 10 bases not matched to a gene; V was cut back by 3 bases and J by 5 bases. The CDR3 loop spans 16 amino acids. Germline CDR1 and CDR2: ENHRY and SYGVKD. This CDR3 reads CAISDLDRGLAETQYF. In nucleotides, the CDR3 is TGTGCCATCAGTGACCTAGATAGGGGACTAGCCGAGACCCAGTACTTC.

This rearrangement joins TRBV14 to TRBJ2-1; D gene ambiguous. V lost 1 base and J lost 4, with 14 bases in between. CDR1 is SGHDN and CDR2 is FVKESK in the germline V gene. The CDR3 totals 16 residues. The CDR3 spells CASSQVLEYKYNEQFF. The DNA for the CDR3 is TGTGCCAGCAGCCAAGTCCTAGAATATAAATACAATGAGCAGTTCTTC.

The chain recombines TRBV19 with TRBJ1-2, with D perhaps matching TRBD1 (6 bases). The CDR3 is 13 residues long. V lost 5 bases and J lost 3, with 10 bases in between. CDR1 is LNHDA and CDR2 is SQIVND in the germline V gene (reference sequence). CDR3 DNA sequence: TGTGCCAGTAGTCCCTACAGGGACTATGGCTACACCTTC. This gives the protein CASSPYRDYGYTF.

The V gene is TRBV5-1, the J gene TRBJ2-5; no clear D gene. The V and J ends lost 5 bases and 0 bases respectively, with 11 bases between them. The germline V gene has CDR1 SGHRS and CDR2 YFSETQ. CDR3 length equals 14 residues. In DNA, the CDR3 is TGCGCCAGCAGTCCTCAGCGCCACCAAGAGACCCAGTACTTC. Its protein is CASSPQRHQETQYF.